This T cell receptor (beta chain) was sequenced in a study of blood T cells in healthy people across ages. The CDR3 runs to 17 residues. In germline, CDR1 is MNHNS, CDR2 SASEGT. With 5 bases clipped from V and 0 bases from J, the junction kept 12 bases outside the gene matches. With a J-beta primer mix and a sample-barcoded 5' primer, a second PCR ran about 7 to 12 cycles. TCRdb analysed the 5' RACE reads with MiXCR anew, one entry per CDR3 protein. The sample has some 1,000,000 distinct CDR3 sequences, around 25% seen once; the top ten hold less than 0.75%. This clonotype has only a few counts. This same sample was also part of a study on T cells of mothers and their children.

This chain joins TRBV6-1 and TRBJ1-1, with 7 nucleotides matching TRBD1. The sequence came from a girl aged 2-10 years in good health. Source material: blood. The CDR3 nucleotides are TGTGCCAGCAGTCATGGGACAGCCCGCGGGGTGAACACTGAAGCTTTCTTT. Its translation is CASSHGTARGVNTEAFF.